These 16 T cell receptor beta chains came from one sample sequenced in a study of control samples from healthy donors and cancer patients. The table came from immunoSEQ multiplex PCR; TCRdb's copy has only in-frame clones and leaves some out. Here the sample spans roughly 120,000 clones, more than 75% being singletons. The sequenced sample was blood. These receptors all come from an older woman in good health.

There are a few counts of this clone. The chain recombines TRBV5-6 with TRBJ1-4; 7 nucleotides align to TRBD1. V lost 4 bases and J lost 0; bases outside the gene matches: 9. There are 17 residues in the CDR3. Germline V gene lookup returns CDR1 SGHDT and CDR2 YYEEEE. CDR3 residues: CASSQNRGPTTNEKLFF. CDR3 bases: TGTGCCAGCAGCCAAAACAGGGGACCGACAACTAATGAAAAACTGTTTTTT.

This clone appeared a single time. V is TRBV25-1 and J is TRBJ2-7; 7 nucleotides agree with TRBD1. Germline CDR1 reads MGHDK; CDR2 reads SYGVNS. V was clipped by 7 bases and J by 6 bases; unmatched bases: 12. This CDR3 comprises 14 residues. The CDR3 bases are TGTGCCAGCAATCGACAGGGTCGGGGCTCCGAGCAGTACTTC. Amino acids: CASNRQGRGSEQYF.

This chain links TRBV5-5 with TRBJ1-3; 7 bases align to TRBD1. V shed 0 bases and J 0 bases; nucleotides not matched to a gene: 9. CDR1 SGHKS and CDR2 YYEKEE come from the germline V gene (reference sequence). The CDR3 runs 18 residues. The CDR3 spells CASSLGPGTAASGNTIYF. The CDR3 nucleotides read TGTGCCAGCAGCTTGGGCCCCGGGACAGCAGCCTCTGGAAACACCATATATTTT.

The rearrangement joins TRBV19 to TRBJ1-2; D remains unclear. In germline, CDR1 is LNHDA, CDR2 SQIVND (reference sequence). The V end lost 6 bases, the J end lost 7 bases, and 21 bases lay between the germline ends. The length of the CDR3 is 15 residues. The CDR3 here is CASRESKGGPLGYTF. DNA of the CDR3: TGTGCCAGTAGAGAATCCAAGGGAGGGCCACTTGGCTACACCTTC.

This chain uses TRBV11-3 with TRBJ2-2; D ambiguous. Germline assignment: CDR1 SGHNT and CDR2 YENEEA. Trimming shortened V by 8 bases and J by 7 bases, and 20 bases separated the two germline ends. The CDR3 length is 15 residues. In nucleotides, the CDR3 is TGTGCCAGCTTGGGTTGGGGTCTCGAAAACGGGGAGCTGTTTTTT. This gives the protein CASLGWGLENGELFF.

This chain connects TRBV4-1 to TRBJ2-3, with D perhaps being TRBD1 or TRBD2 (6 bases each). Trimming took 0 bases from V and 5 from J, leaving 21 bases between them. Germline CDR1 is MGHRA and CDR2 is YSYEKL. CDR3 length: 18 amino acids. The chain's CDR3 is CASSQEGGTGLGGDTQYF. The CDR3 DNA sequence: TGCGCCAGCAGCCAAGAAGGGGGTACAGGGCTCGGGGGAGATACGCAGTATTTT.

This chain links TRBV7-3 with TRBJ2-1; TRBD2 matches at 8 bases. Trimming took 4 bases from V and 3 from J; bases not matched to a gene: 2. The CDR3 is 14 residues long. Per the germline V gene, CDR1 is SGHTA and CDR2 is FQGTGA. Written as DNA, the CDR3 is TGTGCCAGCAGCTCCGGGACTAGCTACAATGAGCAGTTCTTC. This codes for CASSSGTSYNEQFF.

This clone has a single count. V and J are TRBV2 and TRBJ2-5; D might be TRBD2 (6 bases). Germline CDR1 is SNHLY and CDR2 is FYNNEI. The V end was cut by 7 bases, the J end by 2 bases, with 17 bases between. The CDR3 runs to 15 residues. The CDR3 sequence: CASTGDGTKQETQYF. CDR3 DNA sequence: TGTGCCAGCACGGGAGACGGTACCAAACAAGAGACCCAGTACTTC.

The rearrangement uses TRBV18 and TRBJ1-1; 8 bases fit TRBD1. Trimming cost V 8 bases and J 3 bases; bases outside gene matches: 5. CDR3 length: 13 amino acids. CDR1 is KGHSH, CDR2 LQKENI, per germline. The CDR3 region has the DNA TGTGCCAGCACACAGGGGGTTGACACTGAAGCTTTCTTT. Its protein is CASTQGVDTEAFF.

The rearrangement joins TRBV9 to TRBJ2-1, with 12 nucleotides matching TRBD2. CDR1 SGDLS and CDR2 YYNGEE come from the germline V gene. V was pared by 4 bases and J by 4 bases, with 6 bases of the junction left unmatched. The CDR3 extends over 16 amino acids. CDR3 loop: CASSFGLAGTYNEQFF. The CDR3 coding sequence is TGTGCCAGCAGCTTTGGACTAGCGGGGACTTACAATGAGCAGTTCTTC.

The gene calls are TRBV7-8 and TRBJ2-7, with D possibly being TRBD1 (6 bases). Germline values: CDR1 SGHVS, CDR2 FQNEAQ. V dropped 5 bases and J dropped 3 bases, with 14 bases sitting between them. CDR3 length equals 14 residues. CDR3 in amino acids: CASSGSGQSYEQYF. The CDR3, as DNA: TGTGCCAGCAGCGGCTCAGGACAGAGCTACGAGCAGTACTTC.

The chain employs TRBV21-1 and TRBJ2-5; whether TRBD2, the table's D call, matches the DNA was not checked. TRBV21-1 is a recognized pseudogene. The CDR3 consists of 19 residues. The CDR3 DNA reads as TGTGCCAGCAGCAATCTCTCCTGGCGGGGGGGCTTCAGCCAAGAGACCCAGTACTTC. Encoded protein: CASSNLSWRGGFSQETQYF.

The rearrangement uses TRBV5-1 and TRBJ1-3; 10 positions match TRBD1. Germline-derived CDR1 and CDR2 are SGHRS and YFSETQ. The CDR3 has 16 amino acids. V lost 0 bases, J lost 2 bases, and 2 bases stayed unmatched. Written as DNA, the CDR3 is TGCGCCAGCAGCTTGGAGGGGACAGGGGCTGGAAACACCATATATTTT. It translates to CASSLEGTGAGNTIYF.

The chain joins TRBV21-1 to TRBJ1-1; no check of the table's D call, TRBD1, against the DNA was made. TRBV21-1 is a documented pseudogene. The CDR3 loop spans 11 amino acids. CDR3 region: CLTGGITEAFF. Written as DNA, the CDR3 is TGTTTGACAGGGGGAATCACTGAAGCTTTCTTT.

The chain joins TRBV19 to TRBJ2-5; 7 nucleotides agree with TRBD1. V lost 6 bases, J lost 5 bases, and 6 bases stayed unmatched. CDR3 length: 13 residues. Germline V gene data show CDR1 as LNHDA and CDR2 as SQIVND (reference sequence). CDR3 nucleotides: TGTGCCAGTAGCAAACAGGGGTGGGAGACCCAGTACTTC. This encodes CASSKQGWETQYF.

V usage is TRBV6-2 or TRBV6-3 and J usage is TRBJ1-5; D not resolved. Germline values: CDR1 MNHEY, CDR2 SVGEGT. This CDR3 contains 13 residues. Trimming shortened V by 6 bases and J by 5 bases, and 11 bases separated the two germline ends. CDR3 region: CASSPDRDQPQHF. CDR3 nucleotide sequence: TGTGCCAGCAGCCCCGACCGGGATCAGCCCCAGCATTTT.